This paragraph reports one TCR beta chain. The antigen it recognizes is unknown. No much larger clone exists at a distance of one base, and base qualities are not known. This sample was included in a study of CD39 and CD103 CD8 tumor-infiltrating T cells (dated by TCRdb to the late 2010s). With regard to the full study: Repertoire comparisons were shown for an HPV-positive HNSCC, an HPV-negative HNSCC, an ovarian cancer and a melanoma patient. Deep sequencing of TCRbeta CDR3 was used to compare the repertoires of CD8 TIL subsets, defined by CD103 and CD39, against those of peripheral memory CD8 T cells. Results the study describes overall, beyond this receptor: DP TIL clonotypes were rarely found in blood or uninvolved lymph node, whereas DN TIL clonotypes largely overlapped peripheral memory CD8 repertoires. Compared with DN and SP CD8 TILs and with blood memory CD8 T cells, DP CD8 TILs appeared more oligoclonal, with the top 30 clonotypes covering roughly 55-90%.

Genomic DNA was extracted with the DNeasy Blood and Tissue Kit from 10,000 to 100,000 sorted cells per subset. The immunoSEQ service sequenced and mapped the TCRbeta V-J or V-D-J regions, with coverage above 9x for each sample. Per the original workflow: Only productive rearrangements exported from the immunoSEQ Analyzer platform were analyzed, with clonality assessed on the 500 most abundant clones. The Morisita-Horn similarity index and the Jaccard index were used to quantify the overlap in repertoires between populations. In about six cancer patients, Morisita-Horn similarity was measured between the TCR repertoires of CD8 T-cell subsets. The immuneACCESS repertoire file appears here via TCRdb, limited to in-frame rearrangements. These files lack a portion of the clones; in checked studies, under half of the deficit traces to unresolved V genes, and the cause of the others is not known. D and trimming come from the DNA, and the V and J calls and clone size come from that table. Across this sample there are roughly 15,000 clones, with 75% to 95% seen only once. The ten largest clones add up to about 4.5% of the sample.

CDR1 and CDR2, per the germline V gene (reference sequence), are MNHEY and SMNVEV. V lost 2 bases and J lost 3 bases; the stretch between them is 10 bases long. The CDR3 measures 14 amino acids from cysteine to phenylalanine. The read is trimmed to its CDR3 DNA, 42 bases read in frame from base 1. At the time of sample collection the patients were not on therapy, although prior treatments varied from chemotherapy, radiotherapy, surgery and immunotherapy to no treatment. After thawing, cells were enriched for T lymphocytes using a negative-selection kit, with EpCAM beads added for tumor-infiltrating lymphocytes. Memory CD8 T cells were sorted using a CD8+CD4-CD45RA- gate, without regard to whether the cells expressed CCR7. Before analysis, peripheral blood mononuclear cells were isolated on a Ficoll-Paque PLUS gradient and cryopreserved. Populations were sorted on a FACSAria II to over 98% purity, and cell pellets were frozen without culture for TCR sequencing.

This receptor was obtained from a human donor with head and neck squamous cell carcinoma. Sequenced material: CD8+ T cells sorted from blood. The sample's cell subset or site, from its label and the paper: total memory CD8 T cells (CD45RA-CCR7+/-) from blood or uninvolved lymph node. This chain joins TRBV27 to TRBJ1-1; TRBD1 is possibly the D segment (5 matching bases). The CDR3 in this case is CASSLGQGDTEAFF. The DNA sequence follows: TGTGCCAGCAGTTTAGGTCAAGGGGACACTGAAGCTTTCTTT.